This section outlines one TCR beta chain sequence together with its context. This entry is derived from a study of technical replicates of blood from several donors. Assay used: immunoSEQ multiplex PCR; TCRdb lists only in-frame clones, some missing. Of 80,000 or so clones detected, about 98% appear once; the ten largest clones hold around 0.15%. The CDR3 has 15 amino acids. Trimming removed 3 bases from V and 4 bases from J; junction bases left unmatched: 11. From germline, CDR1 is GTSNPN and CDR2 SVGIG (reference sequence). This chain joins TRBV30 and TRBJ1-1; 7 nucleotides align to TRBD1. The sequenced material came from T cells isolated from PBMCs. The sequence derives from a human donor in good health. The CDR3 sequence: CAWRTLTGSFTEAFF. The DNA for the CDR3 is TGTGCCTGGAGGACTCTGACAGGGTCTTTCACTGAAGCTTTCTTT.